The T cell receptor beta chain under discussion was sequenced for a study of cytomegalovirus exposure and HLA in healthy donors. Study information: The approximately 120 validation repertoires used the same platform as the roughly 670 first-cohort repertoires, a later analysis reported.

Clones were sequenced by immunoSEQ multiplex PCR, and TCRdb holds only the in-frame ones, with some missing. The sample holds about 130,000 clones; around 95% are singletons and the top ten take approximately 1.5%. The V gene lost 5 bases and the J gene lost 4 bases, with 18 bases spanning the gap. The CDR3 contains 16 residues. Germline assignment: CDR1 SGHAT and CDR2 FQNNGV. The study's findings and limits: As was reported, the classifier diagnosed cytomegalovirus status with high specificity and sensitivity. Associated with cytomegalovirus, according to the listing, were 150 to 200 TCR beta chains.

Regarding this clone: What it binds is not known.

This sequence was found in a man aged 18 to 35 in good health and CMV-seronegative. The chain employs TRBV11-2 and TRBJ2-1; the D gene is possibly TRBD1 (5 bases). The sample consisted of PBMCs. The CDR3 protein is CASSIRQYPGYNEQFF. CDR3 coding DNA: TGTGCCAGCAGCATAAGACAGTACCCAGGGTACAATGAGCAGTTCTTC. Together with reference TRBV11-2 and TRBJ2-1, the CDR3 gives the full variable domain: EAGVAQSPRYKIIEKRQSVAFWCNPISGHATLYWYQQILGQGPKLLIQFQNNGVVDDSQLPKDRFSAERLKGVDSTLKIQPAKLEDSAVYLCASSIRQYPGYNEQFFGPGTRLTVL.